A selection of T cell receptor beta chains follows, all from one sample in a study of beta chain features in type 1 diabetes. The table came from immunoSEQ multiplex PCR; TCRdb's copy has only in-frame clones and leaves some out. Among 200,000 to 250,000 clones, approximately 15% were seen once, and the ten largest hold approximately 0.021%. The sequenced sample consisted of naive CD4+ T cells from blood. The receptors were sampled from a man aged 30-40 years with type 1 diabetes. CDR3s include the opening cysteine and the closing phenylalanine or tryptophan. Each record gives: J gene, V gene, clone size, D gene, CDR3 DNA, CDR3 protein. D genes are given only for firm matches. Rows may omit the clone size; those that give it use once, few, many or a size class.

j_call: TRBJ2-6; v_call: TRBV15; clone_size: NA; d_call: NA; cdr3_nt: TGTGCCACCAGCGGACTGGGCGGTGGGGCCAACGTCCTGACTTTC; cdr3_aa: CATSGLGGGANVLTF
j_call: TRBJ2-1; v_call: TRBV14; clone_size: few; d_call: TRBD1; cdr3_nt: TGTGCCAGCAGCCCCCGCGGACAGGGGGCGCGGAATGAGCAGTTCTTC; cdr3_aa: CASSPRGQGARNEQFF
j_call: TRBJ1-1; v_call: TRBV18; clone_size: few; d_call: NA; cdr3_nt: TGTGCCAGCTCACCACCGAAGGGGTTGAACACTGAAGCTTTCTTT; cdr3_aa: CASSPPKGLNTEAFF
j_call: TRBJ2-7; v_call: TRBV18; clone_size: NA; d_call: NA; cdr3_nt: TGTGCCAGCTCACCGGCCCCCGCCTACGAGCAGTACTTC; cdr3_aa: CASSPAPAYEQYF
j_call: TRBJ2-1; v_call: TRBV10-3; clone_size: NA; d_call: TRBD2; cdr3_nt: TGTGCCATCAGTGAACTAGCGGGAAACAATGAGCAGTTCTTC; cdr3_aa: CAISELAGNNEQFF
j_call: TRBJ2-3; v_call: TRBV25-1; clone_size: NA; d_call: TRBD1; cdr3_nt: TGTGCCAGCAGTTTCGGGACAGGGCCCACAGATACGCAGTATTTT; cdr3_aa: CASSFGTGPTDTQYF
j_call: TRBJ2-3; v_call: TRBV27; clone_size: few; d_call: TRBD2; cdr3_nt: TGTGCTAGCCAGCGGGGTAGCACAGATACGCAGTATTTT; cdr3_aa: CASQRGSTDTQYF
j_call: TRBJ2-1; v_call: TRBV19; clone_size: few; d_call: TRBD2; cdr3_nt: TGTGCCAGTAGTAAGGCGGGGAGGGTGCTCAATGAGCAGTTCTTC; cdr3_aa: CASSKAGRVLNEQFF
j_call: TRBJ2-1; v_call: TRBV4-1; clone_size: NA; d_call: TRBD2; cdr3_nt: TGCGCCAGCAGCCAGGGACTAGCGGGAGGGTACAATGAGCAGTTCTTC; cdr3_aa: CASSQGLAGGYNEQFF
j_call: TRBJ2-7; v_call: TRBV2; clone_size: few; d_call: TRBD2; cdr3_nt: TGTGCCAGCAGTGAAGCCCCTCGGACTAGCGGGACCTACGAGCAGTACTTC; cdr3_aa: CASSEAPRTSGTYEQYF
j_call: TRBJ2-1; v_call: TRBV19; clone_size: few; d_call: TRBD1; cdr3_nt: TGTGCCAGTAGTACCTCAGGGGGTGAGCAGTTCTTC; cdr3_aa: CASSTSGGEQFF
j_call: TRBJ1-1; v_call: TRBV7-9; clone_size: few; d_call: NA; cdr3_nt: TGTGCCAGCAGCTCAACAGCAGAAGCTTTCTTT; cdr3_aa: CASSSTAEAFF
j_call: TRBJ1-2; v_call: TRBV29-1; clone_size: NA; d_call: TRBD1; cdr3_nt: TGCAGCGTCCGGACAGGGGTTAACTATGGCTACACCTTC; cdr3_aa: CSVRTGVNYGYTF
j_call: TRBJ1-3; v_call: TRBV7-9; clone_size: NA; d_call: NA; cdr3_nt: TGTGCCAGCAGGGAAGGGGAAAACACCATATATTTT; cdr3_aa: CASREGENTIYF
j_call: TRBJ2-2; v_call: TRBV29-1; clone_size: few; d_call: TRBD1; cdr3_nt: TGCAGCGTGGTGACAGGGACGGGCGGGGAGCTGTTTTTT; cdr3_aa: CSVVTGTGGELFF
j_call: TRBJ2-6; v_call: TRBV7-9; clone_size: NA; d_call: NA; cdr3_nt: TGTGCCAGCAGCTTAGACCTACGAATCCTGACTTTC; cdr3_aa: CASSLDLRILTF
j_call: TRBJ2-5; v_call: TRBV15; clone_size: NA; d_call: NA; cdr3_nt: TGTGCCACCAGCAGAGCCGGGAGTCAAGAGACCCAGTACTTC; cdr3_aa: CATSRAGSQETQYF
j_call: TRBJ1-2; v_call: TRBV7-8; clone_size: NA; d_call: NA; cdr3_nt: TGTGCCAGCAGCTTAACAACTGGATGGACAGCCAGTAACTATGGCTACACCTTC; cdr3_aa: CASSLTTGWTASNYGYTF
j_call: TRBJ2-1; v_call: TRBV18; clone_size: NA; d_call: TRBD1; cdr3_nt: TGTGCCAGCTCACCCCCGGGACAGGGGGCCAATGAGCAGTTCTTC; cdr3_aa: CASSPPGQGANEQFF
j_call: TRBJ1-1; v_call: TRBV30; clone_size: NA; d_call: NA; cdr3_nt: TGTGCCTGGAGTGTACGCAGGGGCACTGAAGCTTTCTTT; cdr3_aa: CAWSVRRGTEAFF
j_call: TRBJ2-5; v_call: TRBV4-1; clone_size: few; d_call: NA; cdr3_nt: TGCGCCAGCAGCCAAGATCCTCCAGCGGTGGGAAACCAAGAGACCCAGTACTTC; cdr3_aa: CASSQDPPAVGNQETQYF
j_call: TRBJ2-5; v_call: TRBV7-6; clone_size: NA; d_call: TRBD1; cdr3_nt: TGTGCCAGCAGCTCGGTGGACAGGGAGACCCAGTACTTC; cdr3_aa: CASSSVDRETQYF
j_call: TRBJ2-7; v_call: TRBV28; clone_size: NA; d_call: TRBD1; cdr3_nt: TGTGCCAGCAGTACGACAGGGCGAACCTACGAGCAGTACTTC; cdr3_aa: CASSTTGRTYEQYF
j_call: TRBJ2-7; v_call: TRBV2; clone_size: few; d_call: NA; cdr3_nt: TGTGCCAGCAGTTCCCTATACGAGCAGTACTTC; cdr3_aa: CASSSLYEQYF
j_call: TRBJ2-2; v_call: TRBV5-1; clone_size: NA; d_call: TRBD1; cdr3_nt: TGCGCCAGCAGCATGGGGAACAGGGGGAACACCGGGGAGCTGTTTTTT; cdr3_aa: CASSMGNRGNTGELFF
j_call: TRBJ2-4; v_call: TRBV6-5; clone_size: few; d_call: NA; cdr3_nt: TGTGCCAGCACGAGCGCCGGGTTAGGAATTCAGTACTTC; cdr3_aa: CASTSAGLGIQYF